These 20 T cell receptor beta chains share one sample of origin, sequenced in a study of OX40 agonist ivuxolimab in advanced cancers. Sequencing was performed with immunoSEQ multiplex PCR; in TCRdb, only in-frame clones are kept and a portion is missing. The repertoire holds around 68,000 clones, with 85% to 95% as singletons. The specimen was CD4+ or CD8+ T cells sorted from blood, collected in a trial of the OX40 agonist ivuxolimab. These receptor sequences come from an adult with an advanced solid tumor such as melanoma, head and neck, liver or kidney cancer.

The CDR3 loop is CASSELRDNSGNTIYF. The DNA of the CDR3 is TGTGCCAGTAGTGAACTCCGGGACAACTCTGGAAACACCATATATTTT. This chain joins TRBV19 and TRBJ1-3, with D tentatively TRBD1 (6 bases). V was clipped by 5 bases and J by 0 bases, with 14 bases between them. Germline lookup yields CDR1 LNHDA and CDR2 SQIVND (reference sequence). The CDR3 consists of 16 residues.

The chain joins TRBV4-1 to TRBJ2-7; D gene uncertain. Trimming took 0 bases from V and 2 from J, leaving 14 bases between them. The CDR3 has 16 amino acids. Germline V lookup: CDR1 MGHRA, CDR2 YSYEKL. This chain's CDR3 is CASSQDQAGTTYEQYF. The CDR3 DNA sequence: TGCGCCAGCAGCCAAGATCAGGCAGGTACTACCTACGAGCAGTACTTC.

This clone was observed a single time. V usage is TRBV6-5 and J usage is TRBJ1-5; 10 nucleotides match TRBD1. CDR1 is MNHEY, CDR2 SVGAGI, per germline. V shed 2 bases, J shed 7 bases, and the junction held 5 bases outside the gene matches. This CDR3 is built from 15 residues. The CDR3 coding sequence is TGTGCCAGCAGTTACGACAGGGGGCTGGGGCAGCCCCAGCATTTT. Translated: CASSYDRGLGQPQHF.

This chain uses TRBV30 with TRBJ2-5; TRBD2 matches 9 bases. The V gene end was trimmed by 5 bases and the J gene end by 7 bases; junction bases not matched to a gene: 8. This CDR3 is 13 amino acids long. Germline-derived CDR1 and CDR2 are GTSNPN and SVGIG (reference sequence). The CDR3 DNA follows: TGTGCCTGGTCTGCGGGAGGGCGGGGGACCCAGTACTTC. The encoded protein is CAWSAGGRGTQYF.

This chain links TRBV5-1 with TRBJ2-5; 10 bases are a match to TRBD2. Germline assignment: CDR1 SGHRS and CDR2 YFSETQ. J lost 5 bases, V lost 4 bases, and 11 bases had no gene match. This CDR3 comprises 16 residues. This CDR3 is CASSPPGAGGVETQYF. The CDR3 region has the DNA TGCGCCAGCAGCCCTCCTGGAGCGGGGGGGGTCGAGACCCAGTACTTC.

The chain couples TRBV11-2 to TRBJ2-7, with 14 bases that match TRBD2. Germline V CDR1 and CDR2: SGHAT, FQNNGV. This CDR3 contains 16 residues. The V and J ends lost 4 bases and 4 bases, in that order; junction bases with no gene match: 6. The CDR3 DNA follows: TGTGCCAGCAGCTATCGACTAGCGGGGGGGCCGTACGAGCAGTACTTC. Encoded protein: CASSYRLAGGPYEQYF. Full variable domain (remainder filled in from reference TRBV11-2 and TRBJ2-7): EAGVAQSPRYKIIEKRQSVAFWCNPISGHATLYWYQQILGQGPKLLIQFQNNGVVDDSQLPKDRFSAERLKGVDSTLKIQPAKLEDSAVYLCASSYRLAGGPYEQYFGPGTRLTVT.

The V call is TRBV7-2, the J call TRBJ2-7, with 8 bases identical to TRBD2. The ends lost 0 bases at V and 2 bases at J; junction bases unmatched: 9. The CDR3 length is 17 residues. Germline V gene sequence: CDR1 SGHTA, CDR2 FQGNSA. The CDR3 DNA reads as TGTGCCAGCAGCTTAGCATTCGGGGGGGCAGGGGCCTACGAGCAGTACTTC. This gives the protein CASSLAFGGAGAYEQYF.

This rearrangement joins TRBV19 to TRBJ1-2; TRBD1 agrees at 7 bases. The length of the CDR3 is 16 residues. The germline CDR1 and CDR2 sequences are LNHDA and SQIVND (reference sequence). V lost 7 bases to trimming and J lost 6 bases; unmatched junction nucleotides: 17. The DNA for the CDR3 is TGTGCCAGTACCTCTCAAAGGTCCACAGGGGTTAATGGCTACACCTTC. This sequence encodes CASTSQRSTGVNGYTF. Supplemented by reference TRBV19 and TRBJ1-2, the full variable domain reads DGGITQSPKYLFRKEGQNVTLSCEQNLNHDAMYWYRQDPGQGLRLIYYSQIVNDFQKGDIAEGYSVSREKKESFPLTVTSAQKNPTAFYLCASTSQRSTGVNGYTFGSGTRLTVV.

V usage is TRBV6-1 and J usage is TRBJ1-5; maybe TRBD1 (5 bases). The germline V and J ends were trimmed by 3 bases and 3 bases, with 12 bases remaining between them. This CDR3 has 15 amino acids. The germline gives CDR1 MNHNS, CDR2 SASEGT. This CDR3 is CASSEGHQLNQPQHF. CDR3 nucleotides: TGTGCCAGCAGTGAGGGGCACCAACTCAATCAGCCCCAGCATTTT.

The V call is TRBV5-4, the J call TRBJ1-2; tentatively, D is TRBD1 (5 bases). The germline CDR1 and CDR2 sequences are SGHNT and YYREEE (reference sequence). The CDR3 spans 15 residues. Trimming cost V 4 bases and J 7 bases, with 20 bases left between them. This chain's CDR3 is CASSRYDNIGGGYTF. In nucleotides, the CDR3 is TGTGCCAGCAGCAGATATGACAATATCGGGGGTGGCTACACCTTC.

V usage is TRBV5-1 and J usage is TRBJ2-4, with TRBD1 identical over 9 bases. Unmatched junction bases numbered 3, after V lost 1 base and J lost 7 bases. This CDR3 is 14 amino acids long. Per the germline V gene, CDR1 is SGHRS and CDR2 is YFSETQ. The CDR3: CASSLSDRGNIQYF. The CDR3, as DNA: TGCGCCAGCAGCTTGTCGGACAGGGGCAACATTCAGTACTTC.

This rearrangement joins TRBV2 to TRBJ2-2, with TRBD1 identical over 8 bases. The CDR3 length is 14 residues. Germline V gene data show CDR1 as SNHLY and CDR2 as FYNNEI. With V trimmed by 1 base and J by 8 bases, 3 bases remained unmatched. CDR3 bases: TGTGCCAGCAGTGAAGACAGGGGGAAGGGGGAGCTGTTTTTT. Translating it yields CASSEDRGKGELFF.

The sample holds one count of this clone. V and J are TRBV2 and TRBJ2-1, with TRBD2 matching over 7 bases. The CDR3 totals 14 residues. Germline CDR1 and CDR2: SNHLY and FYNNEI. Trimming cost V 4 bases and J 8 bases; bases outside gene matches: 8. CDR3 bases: TGTGCCAGCAGTGGGAGCGGGAAGGAATATGAGCAGTTCTTC. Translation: CASSGSGKEYEQFF.

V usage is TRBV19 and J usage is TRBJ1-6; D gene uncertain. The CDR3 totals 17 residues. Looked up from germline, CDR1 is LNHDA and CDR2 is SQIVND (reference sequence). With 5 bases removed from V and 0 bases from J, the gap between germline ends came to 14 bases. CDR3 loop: CASSPYRSSSYNSPLHF. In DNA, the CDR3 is TGTGCCAGTAGTCCGTACAGATCCAGCTCCTATAATTCACCCCTCCACTTT.

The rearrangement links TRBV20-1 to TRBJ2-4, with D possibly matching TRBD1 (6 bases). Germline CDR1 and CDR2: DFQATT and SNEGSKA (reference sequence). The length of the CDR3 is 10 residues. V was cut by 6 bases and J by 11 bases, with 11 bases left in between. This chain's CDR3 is CSARGTVQYF. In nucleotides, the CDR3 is TGCAGTGCCAGGGGAACAGTTCAGTACTTC.

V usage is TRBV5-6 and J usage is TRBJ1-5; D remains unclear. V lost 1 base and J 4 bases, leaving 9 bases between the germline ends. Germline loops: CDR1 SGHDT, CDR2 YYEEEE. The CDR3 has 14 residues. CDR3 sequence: CASSLFEDNQPQHF. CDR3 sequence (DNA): TGTGCCAGCAGCTTGTTCGAGGATAATCAGCCCCAGCATTTT.

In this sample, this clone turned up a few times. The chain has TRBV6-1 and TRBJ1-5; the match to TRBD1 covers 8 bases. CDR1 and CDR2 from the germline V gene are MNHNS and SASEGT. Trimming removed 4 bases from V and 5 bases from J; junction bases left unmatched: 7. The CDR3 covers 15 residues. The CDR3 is CASSANRGVDQPQHF. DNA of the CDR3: TGTGCCAGCAGTGCGAACAGGGGGGTGGATCAGCCCCAGCATTTT.

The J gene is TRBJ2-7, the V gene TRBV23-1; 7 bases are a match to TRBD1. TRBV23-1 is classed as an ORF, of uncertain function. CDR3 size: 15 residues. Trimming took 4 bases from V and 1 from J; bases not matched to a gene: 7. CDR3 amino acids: CASSRPSRGSYEQYF. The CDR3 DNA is TGCGCCAGCAGTCGCCCGTCCAGGGGGTCCTACGAGCAGTACTTC.

The CDR3 protein is CASSRTALQETQYF. Written as DNA, the CDR3 is TGCGCCAGCAGCCGGACAGCGTTACAAGAGACCCAGTACTTC. The chain employs TRBV5-1 and TRBJ2-5; tentative D call: TRBD1 (6 bases). Per the germline V gene, CDR1 is SGHRS and CDR2 is YFSETQ. The CDR3 consists of 14 residues. V was trimmed by 4 bases and J by 2 bases, leaving 12 bases between them.

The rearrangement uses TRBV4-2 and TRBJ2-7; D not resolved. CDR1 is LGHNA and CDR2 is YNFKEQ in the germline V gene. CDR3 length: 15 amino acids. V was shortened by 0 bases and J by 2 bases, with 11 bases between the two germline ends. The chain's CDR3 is CASSQDGSAPYEQYF. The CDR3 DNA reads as TGTGCCAGCAGCCAAGACGGATCGGCTCCCTACGAGCAGTACTTC.